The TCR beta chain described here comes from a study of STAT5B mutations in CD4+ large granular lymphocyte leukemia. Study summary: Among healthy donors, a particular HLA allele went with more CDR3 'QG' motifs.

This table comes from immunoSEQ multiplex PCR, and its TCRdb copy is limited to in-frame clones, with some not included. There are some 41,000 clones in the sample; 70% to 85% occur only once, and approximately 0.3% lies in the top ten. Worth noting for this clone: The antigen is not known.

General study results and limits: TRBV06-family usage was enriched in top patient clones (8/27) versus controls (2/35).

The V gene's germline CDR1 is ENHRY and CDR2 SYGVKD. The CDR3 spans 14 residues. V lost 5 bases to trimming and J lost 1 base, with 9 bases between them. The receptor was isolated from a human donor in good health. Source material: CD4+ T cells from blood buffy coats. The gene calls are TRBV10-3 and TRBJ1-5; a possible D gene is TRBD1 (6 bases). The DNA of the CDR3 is TGTGCCATCAGTCCCGGACAGAGCAATCAGCCCCAGCATTTT. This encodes CAISPGQSNQPQHF.